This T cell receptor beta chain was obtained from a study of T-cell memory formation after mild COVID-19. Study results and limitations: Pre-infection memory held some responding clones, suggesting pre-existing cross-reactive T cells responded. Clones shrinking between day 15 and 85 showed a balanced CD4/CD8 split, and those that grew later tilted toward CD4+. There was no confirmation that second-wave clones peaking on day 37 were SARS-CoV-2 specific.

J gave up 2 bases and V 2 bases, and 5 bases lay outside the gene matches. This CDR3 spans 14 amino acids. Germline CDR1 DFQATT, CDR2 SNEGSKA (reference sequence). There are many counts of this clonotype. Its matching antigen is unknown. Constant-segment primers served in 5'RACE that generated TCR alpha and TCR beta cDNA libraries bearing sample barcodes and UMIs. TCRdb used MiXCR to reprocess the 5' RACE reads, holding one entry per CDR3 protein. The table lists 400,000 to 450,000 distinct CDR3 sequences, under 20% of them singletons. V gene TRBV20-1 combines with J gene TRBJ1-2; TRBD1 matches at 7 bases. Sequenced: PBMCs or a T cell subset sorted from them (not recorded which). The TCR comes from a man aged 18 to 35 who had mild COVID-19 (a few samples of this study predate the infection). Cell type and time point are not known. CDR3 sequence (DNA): TGCAGTGCTAGACCTGGGACAGTCAACTATGGCTACACCTTC. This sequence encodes CSARPGTVNYGYTF.